These T cell receptor beta chains were read from a single sample in a study of T-cell memory formation after mild COVID-19. Each CDR3 protein is one row after TCRdb ran MiXCR on the 5' RACE reads. This sample yields a few hundred thousand distinct CDR3 sequences, of which under 30% are seen a single time; around an eighth belongs to the top ten. Sequencing input: PBMCs or a T cell subset sorted from them (not recorded which). The receptors stem from an adult woman who had mild COVID-19 (a few samples of this study predate the infection). Cell type and time point are not known. Both conserved end residues are part of each CDR3. Fields, in order: D gene, J gene, clone size, V gene, CDR3 protein, CDR3 DNA. The D gene is left open where the match is weak. Expanded clones get a size class; other rows say once, few or many, or leave the size out.

D: TRBD2
J: TRBJ2-7
size: few
V: TRBV5-6
CDR3: CASSLLAGVHEQYF
DNA: TGTGCCAGCAGCTTGCTGGCGGGAGTCCACGAGCAGTACTTC

D: -
J: TRBJ2-7
size: few
V: TRBV5-6
CDR3: CASSLVGASLHEQYF
DNA: TGTGCCAGCAGCTTGGTGGGGGCGAGTCTCCACGAGCAGTACTTC

D: -
J: TRBJ1-3
size: -
V: TRBV27
CDR3: CASSQYSGSGNTIYF
DNA: TGTGCCAGCAGCCAATACTCAGGGTCTGGAAACACCATATATTTT

D: -
J: TRBJ1-5
size: -
V: TRBV2
CDR3: CASSDRTALSSNQPQHF
DNA: TGTGCCAGCAGTGATCGCACAGCCCTCTCGAGCAATCAGCCCCAGCATTTT

D: -
J: TRBJ1-1
size: few
V: TRBV10-3
CDR3: CAISASGDLAEAFF
DNA: TGTGCCATCAGTGCCTCGGGCGACCTTGCTGAAGCTTTCTTT

D: -
J: TRBJ1-4
size: few
V: TRBV20-1
CDR3: CSARGTGNEKLFF
DNA: TGCAGTGCTAGAGGGACGGGAAATGAAAAACTGTTTTTT

D: TRBD1
J: TRBJ2-5
size: -
V: TRBV5-1
CDR3: CASSLTSGTGQETQYF
DNA: TGCGCCAGCAGCTTAACATCCGGGACAGGACAAGAGACCCAGTACTTC

D: -
J: TRBJ2-7
size: -
V: TRBV7-2
CDR3: CASSPNGREQYF
DNA: TGTGCCAGCAGCCCGAACGGGCGCGAGCAGTACTTC

D: -
J: TRBJ2-3
size: few
V: TRBV3-1
CDR3: CASSQDLGNTQYF
DNA: TGTGCCAGCAGCCAAGACCTAGGAAATACGCAGTATTTT

D: -
J: TRBJ2-3
size: few
V: TRBV2
CDR3: CASRTLLGTDTQYF
DNA: TGTGCCAGCCGGACTCTGCTTGGCACAGATACGCAGTATTTT

D: TRBD2
J: TRBJ2-7
size: few
V: TRBV6-6
CDR3: CASTSQRGNPNEQYF
DNA: TGTGCCAGCACCTCCCAGCGGGGGAACCCCAACGAGCAGTACTTC

D: -
J: TRBJ1-4
size: -
V: TRBV7-2
CDR3: CASSSGRLLFF
DNA: TGTGCCAGCAGCTCCGGGCGGTTACTGTTTTTT

D: TRBD2
J: TRBJ2-5
size: few
V: TRBV7-6
CDR3: CASSLVAGGLQETQYF
DNA: TGTGCCAGCAGCTTAGTGGCGGGAGGGCTCCAAGAGACCCAGTACTTC

D: -
J: TRBJ1-1
size: -
V: TRBV9
CDR3: CASSVGDTFLNTEAFF
DNA: TGTGCCAGCAGCGTCGGGGACACTTTTTTGAACACTGAAGCTTTCTTT

D: -
J: TRBJ1-1
size: -
V: TRBV12-3/TRBV12-4
CDR3: CASRPGARSMNTEAFF
DNA: TGTGCCAGCAGACCCGGGGCGCGGAGCATGAACACTGAAGCTTTCTTT

D: TRBD1
J: TRBJ2-7
size: -
V: TRBV25-1
CDR3: CASSLRQGPSYEQYF
DNA: TGTGCCAGCAGTCTCCGACAGGGTCCATCCTACGAGCAGTACTTC

D: TRBD2
J: TRBJ2-5
size: few
V: TRBV20-1
CDR3: CSARVGGRGETQYF
DNA: TGCAGTGCTAGAGTAGGCGGGAGGGGAGAGACCCAGTACTTC

D: TRBD1
J: TRBJ2-2
size: few
V: TRBV5-6
CDR3: CASSLGTGGYHTGELFF
DNA: TGTGCCAGCAGCTTGGGGACAGGGGGCTACCACACCGGGGAGCTGTTTTTT

D: TRBD1
J: TRBJ1-1
size: -
V: TRBV7-3
CDR3: CASSLWGGTGGSSTEAFF
DNA: TGTGCCAGCAGCTTATGGGGAGGGACAGGGGGCTCGAGCACTGAAGCTTTCTTT

D: TRBD2
J: TRBJ2-7
size: -
V: TRBV29-1
CDR3: CSGGLAGVHEQYF
DNA: TGCAGCGGCGGACTAGCGGGAGTTCACGAGCAGTACTTC

D: -
J: TRBJ2-2
size: -
V: TRBV3-1
CDR3: CASSPGPINTGELFF
DNA: TGTGCCAGCAGCCCGGGACCTATAAACACCGGGGAGCTGTTTTTT

D: -
J: TRBJ2-1
size: few
V: TRBV29-1
CDR3: CSVVWGSNEQFF
DNA: TGCAGCGTTGTTTGGGGGAGCAATGAGCAGTTCTTC

D: -
J: TRBJ1-1
size: few
V: TRBV29-1
CDR3: CSVVGTGNTEAFF
DNA: TGCAGCGTCGTGGGGACGGGGAACACTGAAGCTTTCTTT

D: TRBD1
J: TRBJ2-2
size: few
V: TRBV7-9
CDR3: CASSLDRATGELFF
DNA: TGTGCCAGCAGCTTGGACAGGGCAACCGGGGAGCTGTTTTTT

D: -
J: TRBJ2-6
size: -
V: TRBV30
CDR3: CAWSLTRTSGANVLTF
DNA: TGTGCCTGGAGTCTTACCAGGACCTCTGGGGCCAACGTCCTGACTTTC

D: -
J: TRBJ2-3
size: few
V: TRBV5-6
CDR3: CASSFGLGTQYF
DNA: TGTGCCAGCAGCTTCGGTTTGGGTACGCAGTATTTT

D: -
J: TRBJ2-1
size: -
V: TRBV7-9
CDR3: CASSLGLRGVTYEQFF
DNA: TGTGCCAGCAGCTTAGGCCTCAGGGGCGTAACGTATGAGCAGTTCTTC

D: -
J: TRBJ1-2
size: many
V: TRBV4-1
CDR3: CASSQDMEGYTF
DNA: TGCGCCAGCAGCCAAGATATGGAGGGCTACACCTTC

D: -
J: TRBJ2-1
size: -
V: TRBV7-2
CDR3: CASSLSFDEQFF
DNA: TGTGCCAGCAGTCTTAGTTTCGATGAGCAGTTCTTC

D: TRBD2
J: TRBJ2-3
size: few
V: TRBV4-1
CDR3: CASSRTSQDTQYF
DNA: TGCGCCAGCAGCCGGACTAGCCAAGATACGCAGTATTTT

D: -
J: TRBJ1-1
size: -
V: TRBV7-9
CDR3: CASSQLTGKMNTEAFF
DNA: TGTGCCAGCAGCCAACTGACAGGTAAAATGAACACTGAAGCTTTCTTT

D: -
J: TRBJ2-3
size: -
V: TRBV21-1
CDR3: CASSKGGLGSGISDTQYF
DNA: TGTGCCAGCAGCAAAGGGGGACTAGGAAGCGGGATTTCGGATACGCAGTATTTT

D: -
J: TRBJ2-7
size: many
V: TRBV18
CDR3: CASSPAVSGAYEQYF
DNA: TGTGCCAGCTCACCGGCAGTCTCAGGGGCTTACGAGCAGTACTTC

D: -
J: TRBJ2-3
size: -
V: TRBV24-1
CDR3: CATSDGWIGGKQDTQYF
DNA: TGTGCCACCAGTGACGGATGGATAGGGGGGAAGCAAGATACGCAGTATTTT